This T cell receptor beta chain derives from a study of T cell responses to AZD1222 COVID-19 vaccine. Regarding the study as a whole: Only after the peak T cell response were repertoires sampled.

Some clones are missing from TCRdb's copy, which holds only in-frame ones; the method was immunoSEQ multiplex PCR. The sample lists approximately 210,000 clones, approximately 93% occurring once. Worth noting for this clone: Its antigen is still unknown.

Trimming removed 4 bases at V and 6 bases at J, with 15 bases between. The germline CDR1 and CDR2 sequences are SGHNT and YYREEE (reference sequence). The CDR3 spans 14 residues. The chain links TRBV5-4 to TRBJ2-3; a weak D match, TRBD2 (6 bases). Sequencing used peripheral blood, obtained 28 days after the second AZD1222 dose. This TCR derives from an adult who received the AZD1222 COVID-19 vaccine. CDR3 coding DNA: TGTGCCAGCAGCGTCGGGTCGGGGGTGGATACGCAGTATTTT. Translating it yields CASSVGSGVDTQYF.